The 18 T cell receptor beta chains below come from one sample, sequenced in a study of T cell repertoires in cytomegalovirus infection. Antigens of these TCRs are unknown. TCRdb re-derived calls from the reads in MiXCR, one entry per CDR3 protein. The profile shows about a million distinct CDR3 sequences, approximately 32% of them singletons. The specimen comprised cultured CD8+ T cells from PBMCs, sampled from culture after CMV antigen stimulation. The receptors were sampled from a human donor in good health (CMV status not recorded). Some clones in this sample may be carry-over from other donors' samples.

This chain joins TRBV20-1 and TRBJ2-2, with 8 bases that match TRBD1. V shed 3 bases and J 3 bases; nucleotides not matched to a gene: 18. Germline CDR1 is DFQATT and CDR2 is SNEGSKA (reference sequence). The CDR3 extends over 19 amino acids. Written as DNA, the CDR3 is TGCAGTGCTAGTCCCTCCGGTCCCCCGGGACAGGACTACACCGGGGAGCTGTTTTTT. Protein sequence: CSASPSGPPGQDYTGELFF.

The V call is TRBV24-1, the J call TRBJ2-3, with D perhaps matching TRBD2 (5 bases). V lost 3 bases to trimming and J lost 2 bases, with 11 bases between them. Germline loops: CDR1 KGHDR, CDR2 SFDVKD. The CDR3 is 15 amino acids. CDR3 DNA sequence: TGTGCCACCAGTGATCGGAGGACTTCCACAGATACGCAGTATTTT. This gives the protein CATSDRRTSTDTQYF.

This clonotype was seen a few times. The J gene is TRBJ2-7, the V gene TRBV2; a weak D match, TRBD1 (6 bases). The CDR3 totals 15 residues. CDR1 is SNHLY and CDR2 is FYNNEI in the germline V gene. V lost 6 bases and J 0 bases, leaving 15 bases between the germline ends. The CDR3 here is CASSSGHRSSYEQYF. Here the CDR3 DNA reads TGTGCCAGCAGCTCGGGACACCGTAGCTCCTACGAGCAGTACTTC. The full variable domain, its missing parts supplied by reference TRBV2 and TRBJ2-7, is EPEVTQTPSHQVTQMGQEVILRCVPISNHLYFYWYRQILGQKVEFLVSFYNNEISEKSEIFDDQFSVERPDGSNFTLKIRSTKLEDSAMYFCASSSGHRSSYEQYFGPGTRLTVT.

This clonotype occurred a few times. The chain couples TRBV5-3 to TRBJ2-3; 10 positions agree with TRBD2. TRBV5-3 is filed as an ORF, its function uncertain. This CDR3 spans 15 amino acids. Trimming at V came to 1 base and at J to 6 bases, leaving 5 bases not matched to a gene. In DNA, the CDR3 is TGTGCCAGAAGCTTGACCCTAGCGGGGGACGATACGCAGTATTTT. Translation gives CARSLTLAGDDTQYF.

The DNA for the CDR3 is TGTGCCATCAGTGAGACTCTACAGGGGAAGTACAATGAGCAGTTCTTC. It codes for CAISETLQGKYNEQFF. The V and J genes are TRBV10-3 and TRBJ2-1; 7 bases are shared with TRBD1. The CDR3 totals 16 residues. CDR1 and CDR2 from the germline V gene are ENHRY and SYGVKD. V lost 2 bases to trimming and J lost 4 bases; unmatched junction nucleotides: 8.

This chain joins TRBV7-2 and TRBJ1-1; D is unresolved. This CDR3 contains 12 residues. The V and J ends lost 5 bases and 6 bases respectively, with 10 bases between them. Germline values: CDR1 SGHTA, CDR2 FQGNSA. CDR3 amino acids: CASSPRPSEAFF. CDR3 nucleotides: TGTGCCAGCAGCCCTCGACCGTCTGAAGCTTTCTTT.

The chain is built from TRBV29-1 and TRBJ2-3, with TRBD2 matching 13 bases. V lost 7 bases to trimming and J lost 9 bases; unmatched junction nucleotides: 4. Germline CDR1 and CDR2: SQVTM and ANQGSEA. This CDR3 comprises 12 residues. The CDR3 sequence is CSAWTSGGTQYF. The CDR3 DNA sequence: TGCAGCGCATGGACTAGCGGGGGCACGCAGTATTTT.

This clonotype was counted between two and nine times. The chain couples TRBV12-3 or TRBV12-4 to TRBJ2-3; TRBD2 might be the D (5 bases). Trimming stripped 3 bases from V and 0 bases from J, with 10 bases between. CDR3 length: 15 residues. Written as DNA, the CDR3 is TGTGCCAGCAGTTTCTACGGCGGGAGCACAGATACGCAGTATTTT. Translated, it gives CASSFYGGSTDTQYF.

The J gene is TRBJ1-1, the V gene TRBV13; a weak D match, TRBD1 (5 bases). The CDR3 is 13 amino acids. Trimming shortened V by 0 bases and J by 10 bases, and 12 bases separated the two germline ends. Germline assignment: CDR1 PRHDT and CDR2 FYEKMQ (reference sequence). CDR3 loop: CASSLGMGHGAFF. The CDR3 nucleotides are TGTGCCAGCAGCTTAGGAATGGGGCACGGAGCTTTCTTT.

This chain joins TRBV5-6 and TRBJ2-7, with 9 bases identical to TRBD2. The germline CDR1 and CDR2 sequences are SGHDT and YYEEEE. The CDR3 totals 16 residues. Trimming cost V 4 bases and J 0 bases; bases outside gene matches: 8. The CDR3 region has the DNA TGTGCCAGCAGCATTGGGACTAGCAGCTACTCCTACGAGCAGTACGTC. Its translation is CASSIGTSSYSYEQYV.

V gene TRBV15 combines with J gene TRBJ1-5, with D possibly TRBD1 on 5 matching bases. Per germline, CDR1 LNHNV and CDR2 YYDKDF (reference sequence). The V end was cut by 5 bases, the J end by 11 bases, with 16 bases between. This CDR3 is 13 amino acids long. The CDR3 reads CATSHLGESAQHF. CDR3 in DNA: TGTGCCACCAGCCACCTGGGGGAATCAGCCCAGCATTTT.

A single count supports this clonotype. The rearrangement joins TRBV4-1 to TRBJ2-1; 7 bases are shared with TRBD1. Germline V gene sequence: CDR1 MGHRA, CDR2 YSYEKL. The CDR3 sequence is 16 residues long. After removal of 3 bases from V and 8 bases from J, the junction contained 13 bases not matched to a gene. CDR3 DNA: TGCGCCAGCAGCCACCTTACAGGGGCCGTAGGTGATGAGCAGTTCTTC. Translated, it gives CASSHLTGAVGDEQFF.

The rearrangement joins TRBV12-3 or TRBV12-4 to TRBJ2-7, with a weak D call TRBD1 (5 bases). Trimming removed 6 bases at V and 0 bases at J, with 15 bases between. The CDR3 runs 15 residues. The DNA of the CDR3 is TGTGCCAGCAGCCTTGTGGGCAGGGCCTCCTACGAGCAGTACTTC. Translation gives CASSLVGRASYEQYF.

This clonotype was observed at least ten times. The chain's CDR3 is CASSLTTTDTQYF. The CDR3 nucleotides read TGTGCCAGCAGTTTGACTACCACAGATACGCAGTATTTT. This chain joins TRBV12-3 or TRBV12-4 and TRBJ2-3; D perhaps matches TRBD2 (5 bases). The CDR3 has 13 residues. V shed 3 bases and J shed 2 bases, with 6 bases lying between them.

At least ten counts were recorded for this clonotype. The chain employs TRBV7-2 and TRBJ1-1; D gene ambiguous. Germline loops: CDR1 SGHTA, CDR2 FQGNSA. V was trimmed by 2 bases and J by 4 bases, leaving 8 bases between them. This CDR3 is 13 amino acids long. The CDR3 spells CASSLWWATEAFF. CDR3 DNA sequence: TGTGCCAGCAGCTTATGGTGGGCCACTGAAGCTTTCTTT. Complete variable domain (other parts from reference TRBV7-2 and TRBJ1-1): GAGVSQSPSNKVTEKGKDVELRCDPISGHTALYWYRQSLGQGLEFLIYFQGNSAPDKSGLPSDRFSAERTGGSVSTLTIQRTQQEDSAVYLCASSLWWATEAFFGQGTRLTVV.

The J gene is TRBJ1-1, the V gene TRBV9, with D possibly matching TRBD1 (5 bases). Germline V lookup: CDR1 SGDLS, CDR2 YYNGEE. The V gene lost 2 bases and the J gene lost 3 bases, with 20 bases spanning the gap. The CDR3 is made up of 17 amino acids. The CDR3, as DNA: TGTGCCAGCAGCGTTTCCCCCCAGGGTTTGGTAGACACTGAAGCTTTCTTT. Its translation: CASSVSPQGLVDTEAFF.

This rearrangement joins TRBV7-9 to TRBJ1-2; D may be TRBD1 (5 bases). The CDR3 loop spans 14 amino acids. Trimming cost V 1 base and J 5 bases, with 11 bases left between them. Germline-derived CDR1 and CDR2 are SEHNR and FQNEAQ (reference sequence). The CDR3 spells CASSLGDSGYGYTF. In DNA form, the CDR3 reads TGTGCCAGCAGCTTAGGAGATTCAGGGTATGGCTACACCTTC.

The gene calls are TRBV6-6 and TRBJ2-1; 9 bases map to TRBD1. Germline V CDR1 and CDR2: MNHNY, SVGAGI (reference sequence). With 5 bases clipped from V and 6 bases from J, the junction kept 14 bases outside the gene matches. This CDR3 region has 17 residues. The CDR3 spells CASSDPTGTGLVNEQFF. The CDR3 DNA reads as TGTGCCAGCAGTGACCCAACCGGGACAGGGCTGGTCAATGAGCAGTTCTTC.